This T cell receptor (beta chain) was observed in a study of memory CD4+ T cells and cytomegalovirus serostatus. Study as a whole: Donors were healthy Belgian adults, fewer than ten CMV seropositive and around 23 seronegative.

Single viable CD3+CD4+CD8-CD45RO+ cells were sorted as the memory CD4+ T cells. CMV serostatus came from serum IgG against pp150, pp28, p38, p52. Positive selection with CD4 microbeads enriched total CD4+ T cells. V shed 3 bases and J 6 bases; nucleotides not matched to a gene: 10. Germline lookup yields CDR1 KGHSH and CDR2 LQKENI. CDR3 length: 16 amino acids. In the original processing: After removing out-of-frame reads, around 2.2 million distinct TCRbeta sequences remained. Assay used: immunoSEQ multiplex PCR; TCRdb lists only in-frame clones, some missing. Clonal size and the V and J genes are those of that table, whereas D and trimming came from the DNA. Among tens of thousands of clones listed, roughly 82% were seen once.

Material: memory CD4+ T cells from blood. The clonotype was recovered from an adult in good health and CMV-seronegative. The V and J genes are TRBV18 and TRBJ1-4; 7 nucleotides agree with TRBD1. In DNA form, the CDR3 reads TGTGCCAGCTCACCGATAAGCGGGACAGCTCATGAAAAACTGTTTTTT. This encodes CASSPISGTAHEKLFF.